The T cell receptor (beta chain) under discussion was sequenced for a study of blood T cell repertoires in COVID-19. Germline V CDR1 and CDR2: SQVTM, ANQGSEA. This CDR3 has 9 amino acids. V lost 7 bases to trimming and J lost 7 bases, with 7 bases between them. Clones were sequenced by immunoSEQ multiplex PCR, and TCRdb holds only the in-frame ones, with some missing. The table has around 250,000 clones, roughly 80% seen once. The sequence derives from a man aged 35 to 55 who had been exposed to COVID-19. J is TRBJ1-1 and V is TRBV29-1; TRBD1 is a possible D gene (5 bases). The sequencing sample was made of PBMCs or T cells enriched from blood (not recorded which). In DNA, the CDR3 is TGCAGCGACGGACATGAAGCTTTCTTT. It translates to CSDGHEAFF.